These 23 T cell receptor beta chains were sequenced from one sample in a study of T cell responses to AZD1222 COVID-19 vaccine. Clones were sequenced by immunoSEQ multiplex PCR, and TCRdb holds only the in-frame ones, with some missing. The sample has about 110,000 clones; under 95% are singletons. The sample consisted of peripheral blood, taken on day 0 of AZD1222 vaccination. The receptors were sampled from an adult in good health.

The chain has TRBV5-4 and TRBJ1-1; 8 bases map to TRBD1. From germline, CDR1 is SGHNT and CDR2 YYREEE (reference sequence). J lost 3 bases, V lost 4 bases, and 5 bases had no gene match. There are 14 residues in the CDR3. As DNA, the CDR3 is TGTGCCAGCAGCGGACAGGGTAGGGACACTGAAGCTTTCTTT. Protein sequence: CASSGQGRDTEAFF. Full variable domain (rest looked up from reference TRBV5-4 and TRBJ1-1): ETGVTQSPTHLIKTRGQQVTLRCSSQSGHNTVSWYQQALGQGPQFIFQYYREEENGRGNFPPRFSGLQFPNYSSELNVNALELDDSALYLCASSGQGRDTEAFFGQGTRLTVV.

V and J are TRBV15 and TRBJ2-2; D unclear. Trimming removed 0 bases at V and 6 bases at J, with 11 bases between. Looked up from germline, CDR1 is LNHNV and CDR2 is YYDKDF (reference sequence). The CDR3 runs to 15 residues. DNA for the CDR3: TGTGCCACCAGCAGAGATATCGTGATAGCCGGGGAGCTGTTTTTT. Protein product: CATSRDIVIAGELFF.

CDR3 sequence (DNA): TGTGCCAGCAGACCGGGACTAGCGGGGGCACAAGAGACCCAGTACTTC. Translation gives CASRPGLAGAQETQYF. The rearrangement uses TRBV9 and TRBJ2-5, with 14 bases matching TRBD2. V lost 5 bases to trimming and J lost 2 bases; unmatched junction nucleotides: 5. This CDR3 region has 16 residues. CDR1 SGDLS and CDR2 YYNGEE come from the germline V gene. The full variable domain, rest sourced from reference TRBV9 and TRBJ2-5, is DSGVTQTPKHLITATGQRVTLRCSPRSGDLSVYWYQQSLDQGLQFLIQYYNGEERAKGNILERFSAQQFPDLHSELNLSSLELGDSALYFCASRPGLAGAQETQYFGPGTRLLVL.

The chain is built from TRBV16 and TRBJ1-6, with a tentative D call TRBD1 (5 bases). V shed 3 bases and J shed 7 bases, with 13 bases lying between them. The CDR3 contains 15 residues. Germline V gene data show CDR1 as KGHSY and CDR2 as FQNENV. CDR3 nucleotides: TGTGCCAGCAGCCAGTTAGGGACCGGGAATTCACCCCTCCACTTT. It codes for CASSQLGTGNSPLHF.

With respect to this clone: Other DNA variants within this sample encode the same CDR3. V usage is TRBV5-1 and J usage is TRBJ1-3; D uncertain. The CDR3 is 13 residues long. The germline V gene has CDR1 SGHRS and CDR2 YFSETQ. Trimming pared 2 bases from V and 0 bases from J, leaving 3 bases between. The CDR3 region is CASSLDSGNTIYF. The CDR3 DNA sequence: TGCGCCAGCAGCTTAGACTCTGGAAACACCATATATTTT.

This rearrangement joins TRBV21-1 to TRBJ1-4; the table calls TRBD1, which could not be checked here. TRBV21-1 is reported as a pseudogene. The CDR3 covers 15 residues. CDR3 loop: CASSKGDRGGEKLFF. The CDR3 DNA reads as TGTGCCAGCAGCAAAGGGGACAGGGGCGGGGAAAAACTGTTTTTT.

This clone was recorded only once. This chain connects TRBV7-9 to TRBJ2-1, with D possibly matching TRBD1 (5 bases). The CDR3 consists of 12 residues. Trimming took 1 base from V and 14 from J, leaving 12 bases between them. The V gene's germline CDR1 is SEHNR and CDR2 FQNEAQ (reference sequence). The CDR3 region is CASSLDRLTKFF. The CDR3 nucleotides are TGTGCCAGCAGCTTAGACAGGTTGACAAAGTTCTTC.

The chain joins TRBV29-1 to TRBJ1-4, with a weak D call TRBD1 (5 bases). There are 15 residues in the CDR3. Germline values: CDR1 SQVTM, CDR2 ANQGSEA. With 0 bases removed from V and 5 bases from J, the gap between germline ends came to 13 bases. The CDR3 nucleotides read TGCAGCGTTGAAGATTGGGGGGGTAGAAATGAAAAACTGTTTTTT. This translates into CSVEDWGGRNEKLFF.

The chain joins TRBV3-1 (or the pseudogene TRBV3-2) to TRBJ1-4, with TRBD1 matching over 7 bases. With 2 bases clipped from V and 6 bases from J, the junction kept 6 bases outside the gene matches. The germline CDR1 and CDR2 sequences are LGHDT and YNNKEL (reference sequence). The CDR3 covers 15 residues. Written as DNA, the CDR3 is TGTGCCAGCAGCCAAAACGCCAGGGGGGATGAAAAACTGTTTTTT. It is translated as CASSQNARGDEKLFF.

The V gene is TRBV3-1 (or the pseudogene TRBV3-2), the J gene TRBJ1-4; TRBD1 might be the D (6 bases). Looked up from germline, CDR1 is LGHDT and CDR2 is YNNKEL (reference sequence). CDR3 length: 15 residues. Trimming took off 5 bases at V and 7 bases at J, with 17 bases between the two ends. The CDR3 nucleotides are TGTGCCAGCAGCAAGGGGGGCTGCGGCTCTGAAAAACTGTTTTTT. Translated: CASSKGGCGSEKLFF.

The rearrangement uses TRBV11-3 and TRBJ2-3; maybe TRBD2 (6 bases). The CDR3 extends over 14 amino acids. Germline V gene lookup returns CDR1 SGHNT and CDR2 YENEEA. Trimming took 3 bases from V and 3 from J, leaving 10 bases between them. The CDR3 DNA reads as TGTGCCAGCAGCTTCGGCGGGGTAACAGATACGCAGTATTTT. This translates into CASSFGGVTDTQYF.

V is TRBV7-2 and J is TRBJ1-3, with 9 bases fitting TRBD1. The junction had 4 bases not matched to a gene; V was cut back by 6 bases and J by 4 bases. Germline CDR1 SGHTA, CDR2 FQGNSA. The CDR3 is made up of 14 amino acids. CDR3: CASRSGQGGNTIYF. CDR3 nucleotides: TGTGCCAGCAGGTCCGGACAGGGGGGAAACACCATATATTTT.

A single count supports this clone. This chain joins TRBV6-6 and TRBJ2-7; tentatively, D is TRBD1 (7 bases). Between the trimmed V and J ends, which lost 8 bases and 4 bases, there was a span of 15 bases. Germline-derived CDR1 and CDR2 are MNHNY and SVGAGI (reference sequence). This CDR3 has 13 amino acids. The CDR3, as DNA: TGTGCCAGCGGCGGCAGGGGGACTTACGAGCAGTACTTC. Translating gives CASGGRGTYEQYF.

V usage is TRBV2 and J usage is TRBJ1-2; D uncertain. CDR1 is SNHLY, CDR2 FYNNEI, per germline. V was pared by 6 bases and J by 4 bases, with 6 bases between. This CDR3 region has 11 residues. CDR3 nucleotide sequence: TGTGCCAGCAGAGAATCCTATGGCTACACCTTC. Amino acid sequence: CASRESYGYTF.

The chain couples TRBV7-8 to TRBJ1-5; D gene uncertain. Trimming pared 1 base from V and 4 bases from J, leaving 5 bases between. The CDR3 is 13 amino acids. Per germline, CDR1 SGHVS and CDR2 FQNEAQ. The CDR3 bases are TGTGCCAGCAGCTTAGAGGTGAATCAGCCCCAGCATTTT. It specifies CASSLEVNQPQHF. Based on the CDR3 plus reference TRBV7-8 and TRBJ1-5, the full variable domain is GAGVSQSPRYKVAKRGQDVALRCDPISGHVSLFWYQQALGQGPEFLTYFQNEAQLDKSGLPSDRFFAERPEGSVSTLKIQRTQQEDSAVYLCASSLEVNQPQHFGDGTRLSIL.

The J gene is TRBJ1-6, the V gene TRBV6-5, with D unresolved. Germline CDR1 reads MNHEY; CDR2 reads SVGAGI. V lost 6 bases and J 5 bases, leaving 11 bases between the germline ends. The CDR3 has 14 residues. This CDR3 reads CASRPDPDNSPLHF. The CDR3 DNA reads as TGTGCCAGCAGGCCGGACCCTGATAATTCACCCCTCCACTTT.

V gene TRBV5-6 combines with J gene TRBJ2-1; no reliable D call. CDR3 length: 17 amino acids. CDR1 is SGHDT and CDR2 is YYEEEE in the germline V gene. With 1 base removed from V and 0 bases from J, the gap between germline ends came to 14 bases. As DNA, the CDR3 is TGTGCCAGCAGCTTGTGGGCCACGGTAAGCTCCTACAATGAGCAGTTCTTC. It codes for CASSLWATVSSYNEQFF.

The table lists this clone with a count of one. This chain's CDR3 is CASQDWTGHNSPLHF. CDR3 bases: TGTGCCAGCCAAGATTGGACAGGGCATAATTCACCCCTCCACTTT. This chain uses TRBV27 with TRBJ1-6; 8 nucleotides line up with TRBD1. Germline V gene sequence: CDR1 MNHEY, CDR2 SMNVEV (reference sequence). V lost 8 bases, J lost 5 bases, and 8 bases stayed unmatched. There are 15 residues in the CDR3.

The chain links TRBV13 to TRBJ1-3, with a weak D call TRBD1 (5 bases). Trimming shortened V by 5 bases and J by 4 bases, and 12 bases separated the two germline ends. CDR1 PRHDT and CDR2 FYEKMQ come from the germline V gene (reference sequence). The CDR3 consists of 14 residues. The CDR3 protein is CASSRPGVGNTIYF. The CDR3 DNA follows: TGTGCCAGCAGCCGCCCGGGGGTCGGAAACACCATATATTTT.

This chain joins TRBV30 and TRBJ1-2; tentative D call: TRBD1 (5 bases). The V gene lost 0 bases and the J gene lost 0 bases, with 8 bases spanning the gap. CDR3 length equals 14 residues. Germline lookup yields CDR1 GTSNPN and CDR2 SVGIG (reference sequence). CDR3 bases: TGTGCCTGGAGTGTACTACAGGCTAACTATGGCTACACCTTC. This encodes CAWSVLQANYGYTF.

This chain uses TRBV7-8 with TRBJ2-5; TRBD1 might be the D (6 bases). The germline CDR1 and CDR2 sequences are SGHVS and FQNEAQ. This CDR3 has 16 amino acids. V was shortened by 1 base and J by 5 bases, with 17 bases between the two germline ends. CDR3 sequence (DNA): TGTGCCAGCAGCTTAGTTATGGGACACCTAGGGGAGACCCAGTACTTC. Its translation is CASSLVMGHLGETQYF.

The chain combines TRBV19 with TRBJ2-7; TRBD1 agrees at 7 bases. Looked up from germline, CDR1 is LNHDA and CDR2 is SQIVND (reference sequence). The J segment lost 2 bases and the V segment lost 4 bases, leaving 17 bases of the junction unmatched. This CDR3 contains 18 residues. CDR3 protein: CASSRVRLTGTSPYEQYF. CDR3 sequence (DNA): TGTGCCAGTAGTAGGGTCCGGTTGACAGGGACGAGCCCCTACGAGCAGTACTTC. The full variable domain, its missing parts supplied by reference TRBV19 and TRBJ2-7, is DGGITQSPKYLFRKEGQNVTLSCEQNLNHDAMYWYRQDPGQGLRLIYYSQIVNDFQKGDIAEGYSVSREKKESFPLTVTSAQKNPTAFYLCASSRVRLTGTSPYEQYFGPGTRLTVT.

This clone has just one count. This sequence joins TRBV2 and TRBJ2-7; D assignment may be TRBD1 or TRBD2 (5 bases each). The CDR3 extends over 13 amino acids. Trimming took off 4 bases at V and 3 bases at J, with 10 bases between the two ends. CDR1 and CDR2 (germline): SNHLY, FYNNEI. In DNA, the CDR3 is TGTGCCAGCAGTGTTCCGGGGCTCTACGAGCAGTACTTC. Protein: CASSVPGLYEQYF.